Following are 5 T cell receptor beta chains from one sample sequenced in a study of spatial heterogeneity in lung cancer. Findings and limits, study-wide: The number of expanded tumor alpha and beta chains correlated with mutation number.

These receptors' antigens are unknown. TCRdb re-analysed the 5' RACE reads in MiXCR, keeping a single row per CDR3 protein. Of fewer than 20,000 distinct CDR3 sequences listed, around 5% are singletons. Stated time point: sample taken at primary tumor resection. Sequencing was performed on lung tumor tissue, taken at surgery. Receptor source: a female donor with early-stage non-small cell lung cancer.

In this sample, this clonotype turned up many times. This beta chain slipped into a library made for alpha chains as a stray read, so its size is not meaningful. In nucleotides, the CDR3 is TGCGCCAGCAGCCAAGTACGGGACATCTATGGCTACACCTTC. This sequence encodes CASSQVRDIYGYTF. The chain employs TRBV4-1 and TRBJ1-2, with D possibly TRBD1 on 6 matching bases. The CDR3 consists of 14 residues. Trimming took off 1 base at V and 4 bases at J, with 10 bases between the two ends. CDR1 is MGHRA, CDR2 YSYEKL, per germline.

The table lists this clonotype with many counts. Because this beta chain is a stray read in a library intended to capture alpha chains, its abundance should not be given much weight. J is TRBJ1-1 and V is TRBV5-1, with 8 positions matching TRBD1. Losses at the gene ends were 4 bases for V and 7 bases for J; bases not matched to a gene: 9. Germline V gene sequence: CDR1 SGHRS, CDR2 YFSETQ. The CDR3 extends over 14 amino acids. The CDR3 spells CASSPRQGTVEAFF. DNA of the CDR3: TGCGCCAGCAGCCCAAGACAGGGGACGGTTGAAGCTTTCTTT.

This clonotype is medium-sized. This beta chain turned up in a library designed for alpha chains; as an off-target read, its abundance says little. The CDR3: CAISVEGGNTEAFF. CDR3 nucleotides: TGTGCCATCAGTGTAGAGGGGGGGAACACTGAAGCTTTCTTT. This sequence joins TRBV10-3 and TRBJ1-1; a weak D match, TRBD1 (6 bases). CDR3 size: 14 residues. Between the trimmed V and J ends, which lost 4 bases and 1 base, there was a span of 10 bases. The germline V gene has CDR1 ENHRY and CDR2 SYGVKD.

In its sample, this clonotype was seen many times. Since the library was made to target alpha chains, this beta chain is a stray read and its abundance is not meaningful. The rearrangement joins TRBV5-4 to TRBJ2-3; 7 positions agree with TRBD2. CDR3 length: 16 residues. Germline V gives CDR1 SGHNT, CDR2 YYREEE (reference sequence). Unmatched junction bases numbered 5, after V lost 0 bases and J lost 1 base. This chain's CDR3 is CASSLEGGRGTDTQYF. CDR3 DNA: TGTGCCAGCAGCTTGGAGGGCGGGAGAGGCACAGATACGCAGTATTTT.

This clonotype was counted many times. Since the library was made to target alpha chains, this beta chain is a stray read and its abundance is not meaningful. This rearrangement joins TRBV6-5 to TRBJ2-3, with 9 bases identical to TRBD2. Germline V CDR1 and CDR2: MNHEY, SVGAGI. With 7 bases clipped from V and 6 bases from J, the junction kept 14 bases outside the gene matches. The CDR3 is 16 amino acids. CDR3 DNA sequence: TGTGCCAGCACCCAATACCTGGGCGGGAGGGCCGATACGCAGTATTTT. It specifies CASTQYLGGRADTQYF.